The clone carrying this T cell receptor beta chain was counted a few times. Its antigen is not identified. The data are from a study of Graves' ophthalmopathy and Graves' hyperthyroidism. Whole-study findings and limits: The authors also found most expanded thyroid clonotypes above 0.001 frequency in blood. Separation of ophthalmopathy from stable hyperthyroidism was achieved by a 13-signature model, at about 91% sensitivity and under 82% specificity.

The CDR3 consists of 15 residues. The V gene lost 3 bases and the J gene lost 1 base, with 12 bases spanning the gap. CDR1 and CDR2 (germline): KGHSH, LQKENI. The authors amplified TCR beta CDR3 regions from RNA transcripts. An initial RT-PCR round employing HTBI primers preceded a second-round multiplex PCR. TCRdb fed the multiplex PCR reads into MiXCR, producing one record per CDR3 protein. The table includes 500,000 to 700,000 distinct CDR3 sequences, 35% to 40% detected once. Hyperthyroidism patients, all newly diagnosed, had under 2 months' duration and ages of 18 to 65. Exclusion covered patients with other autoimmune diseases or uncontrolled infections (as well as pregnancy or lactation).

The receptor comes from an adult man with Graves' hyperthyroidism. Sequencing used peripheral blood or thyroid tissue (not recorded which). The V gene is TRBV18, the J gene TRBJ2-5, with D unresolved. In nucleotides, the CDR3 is TGTGCCAGCTCACCGTACAGCGTGGGCCAAGAGACCCAGTACTTC. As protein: CASSPYSVGQETQYF. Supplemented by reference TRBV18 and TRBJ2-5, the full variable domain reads NAGVMQNPRHLVRRRGQEARLRCSPMKGHSHVYWYRQLPEEGLKFMVYLQKENIIDESGMPKERFSAEFPKEGPSILRIQQVVRGDSAAYFCASSPYSVGQETQYFGPGTRLLVL.